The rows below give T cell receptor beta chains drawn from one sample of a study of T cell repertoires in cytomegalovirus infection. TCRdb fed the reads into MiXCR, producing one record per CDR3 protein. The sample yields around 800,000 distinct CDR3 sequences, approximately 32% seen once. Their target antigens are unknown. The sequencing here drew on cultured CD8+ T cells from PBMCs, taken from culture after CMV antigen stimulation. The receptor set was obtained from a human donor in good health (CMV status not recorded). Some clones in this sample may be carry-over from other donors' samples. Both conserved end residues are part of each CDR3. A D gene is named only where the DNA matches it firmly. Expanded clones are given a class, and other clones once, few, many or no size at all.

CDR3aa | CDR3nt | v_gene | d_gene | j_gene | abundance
CASSLGPGPVYTGELFF | TGTGCCAGCAGTTTGGGGCCAGGGCCTGTGTACACCGGGGAGCTGTTTTTT | TRBV27 | NA | TRBJ2-2 | NA
CASSFSSPAAALNTEAFF | TGTGCCAGCAGTTTTAGTAGTCCGGCAGCCGCTTTGAACACTGAAGCTTTCTTT | TRBV27 | NA | TRBJ1-1 | NA
CASSEVGGGSGNTIYF | TGTGCCAGCAGTGAAGTCGGGGGAGGGTCTGGAAACACCATATATTTT | TRBV2 | NA | TRBJ1-3 | few
CASSPAITRTDTQYF | TGTGCCAGCAGCCCGGCTATAACACGTACAGATACGCAGTATTTT | TRBV14 | NA | TRBJ2-3 | few
CASSYRPGNQPQHF | TGTGCCAGCAGCTACAGACCGGGCAATCAGCCCCAGCATTTT | TRBV7-8 | NA | TRBJ1-5 | few
CASSQVTVSYGYTF | TGTGCCAGCAGCCAAGTTACAGTGAGCTATGGCTACACCTTC | TRBV3-1 | NA | TRBJ1-2 | few
CASSSYGRLPENEKLFF | TGTGCCAGCAGCTCCTACGGCAGGCTTCCCGAGAATGAAAAACTGTTTTTT | TRBV5-6 | NA | TRBJ1-4 | NA
CASSPWRGATGELFF | TGTGCCAGCAGCCCTTGGCGGGGGGCGACCGGGGAGCTGTTTTTT | TRBV9 | TRBD2 | TRBJ2-2 | NA
CASSLGAGWGQETQYF | TGTGCCAGCAGTTTGGGTGCAGGGTGGGGGCAAGAGACCCAGTACTTC | TRBV28 | NA | TRBJ2-5 | NA
CASSVTGGGLYEQYF | TGTGCCAGCAGTGTCACAGGGGGGGGCCTCTACGAGCAGTACTTC | TRBV27 | NA | TRBJ2-7 | NA
CASTGTRANQYF | TGTGCCAGCACCGGGACTAGGGCTAACCAGTACTTC | TRBV5-6 | TRBD2 | TRBJ2-5 | NA